These 27 T cell receptor beta chains originate from one sample sequenced in a study of blood T cell repertoires in COVID-19. The assay was immunoSEQ multiplex PCR, and TCRdb's table has in-frame clones only and misses some. This table has around 180,000 clones, roughly four fifths appearing once. Sequencing was performed on peripheral blood. The receptors come from a woman aged 25 to 39 with acute or convalescent COVID-19.

The chain employs TRBV7-2 and TRBJ2-2, with D perhaps matching TRBD2 (5 bases). Per germline, CDR1 SGHTA and CDR2 FQGNSA. V was pared by 7 bases and J by 4 bases, with 16 bases between. The CDR3 length is 15 residues. DNA of the CDR3: TGTGCCAGCACCCCCCGGGGAACTGTCACCGGGGAGCTGTTTTTT. This encodes CASTPRGTVTGELFF.

The sample holds one count of this clone. The chain employs TRBV27 and TRBJ1-1; no reliable D call. Trimming stripped 6 bases from V and 0 bases from J, with 8 bases between. CDR1 MNHEY and CDR2 SMNVEV come from the germline V gene (reference sequence). The CDR3 length is 13 residues. Here the CDR3 reads CASRALLNTEAFF. In DNA form, the CDR3 reads TGTGCCAGCAGGGCTTTATTGAACACTGAAGCTTTCTTT.

The rearrangement uses TRBV30 and TRBJ1-2; 9 nucleotides align to TRBD1. J lost 6 bases, V lost 3 bases, and 11 bases had no gene match. The CDR3 sequence is 15 residues long. The germline CDR1 and CDR2 sequences are GTSNPN and SVGIG (reference sequence). The CDR3 spells CAWSQIQGAVNGYTF. DNA for the CDR3: TGTGCCTGGAGCCAGATACAGGGGGCGGTAAATGGCTACACCTTC. Drawing the rest from reference TRBV30 and TRBJ1-2, the complete variable domain is SQTIHQWPATLVQPVGSPLSLECTVEGTSNPNLYWYRQAAGRGLQLLFYSVGIGQISSEVPQNLSASRPQDRQFILSSKKLLLSDSGFYLCAWSQIQGAVNGYTFGSGTRLTVV.

The chain uses TRBV2 and TRBJ2-1; TRBD2 matches at 13 bases. CDR1 and CDR2 from the germline V gene are SNHLY and FYNNEI. After removal of 3 bases from V and 5 bases from J, the junction contained 4 bases not matched to a gene. This CDR3 spans 16 amino acids. The CDR3 region has the DNA TGTGCCAGCAGTGACTTGGGACTAGCGGGGAACAATGAGCAGTTCTTC. Amino acids: CASSDLGLAGNNEQFF. The entire variable domain, with the rest obtained from reference TRBV2 and TRBJ2-1, is as follows: EPEVTQTPSHQVTQMGQEVILRCVPISNHLYFYWYRQILGQKVEFLVSFYNNEISEKSEIFDDQFSVERPDGSNFTLKIRSTKLEDSAMYFCASSDLGLAGNNEQFFGPGTRLTVL.

V usage is TRBV19 and J usage is TRBJ1-4, with D possibly being TRBD1 (6 bases). Germline CDR1 reads LNHDA; CDR2 reads SQIVND (reference sequence). V shed 6 bases and J shed 4 bases, with 15 bases lying between them. The CDR3 loop spans 15 amino acids. The CDR3 here is CASSVPQGHNEKLFF. The DNA for the CDR3 is TGTGCCAGTAGCGTCCCACAGGGCCATAATGAAAAACTGTTTTTT.

In DNA, the CDR3 is TGTGCCAGCAGCTCCGGGACAGACACCGGGGAGCTGTTTTTT. It yields the protein CASSSGTDTGELFF. The rearrangement joins TRBV7-9 to TRBJ2-2; 7 nucleotides agree with TRBD1. V lost 4 bases to trimming and J lost 3 bases; unmatched junction nucleotides: 2. The length of the CDR3 is 14 residues. In germline, CDR1 is SEHNR, CDR2 FQNEAQ (reference sequence). Supplemented by reference TRBV7-9 and TRBJ2-2, the full variable domain reads DTGVSQNPRHKITKRGQNVTFRCDPISEHNRLYWYRQTLGQGPEFLTYFQNEAQLEKSRLLSDRFSAERPKGSFSTLEIQRTEQGDSAMYLCASSSGTDTGELFFGEGSRLTVL.

V and J are TRBV6-6 and TRBJ2-3; D gene unclear. The germline CDR1 and CDR2 sequences are MNHNY and SVGAGI (reference sequence). The CDR3 contains 12 residues. The germline V and J ends were trimmed by 0 bases and 5 bases, with 3 bases remaining between them. CDR3 amino acids: CASSYSRDTQYF. CDR3 sequence (DNA): TGTGCCAGCAGTTACTCGAGAGATACGCAGTATTTT.

This sequence joins TRBV11-2 and TRBJ2-1; the D gene is possibly TRBD2 (6 bases). The V and J ends lost 2 bases and 10 bases respectively, with 15 bases between them. Germline CDR1 SGHAT, CDR2 FQNNGV. The CDR3 has 14 residues. The CDR3 spells CASSLQPGGYEQFF. The CDR3 DNA follows: TGTGCCAGCAGCTTACAACCCGGAGGGTACGAGCAGTTCTTC.

This chain joins TRBV2 and TRBJ2-3, with D hard to call. V was shortened by 7 bases and J by 1 base, with 9 bases between the two germline ends. The CDR3 has 13 amino acids. CDR1 and CDR2 from the germline V gene are SNHLY and FYNNEI. Written as DNA, the CDR3 is TGTGCCAGCAAGCGAAGCGGCACAGATACGCAGTATTTT. Amino acids: CASKRSGTDTQYF.

V is TRBV29-1 and J is TRBJ1-5; maybe TRBD1 (6 bases). Trimming pared 5 bases from V and 4 bases from J, leaving 12 bases between. Germline CDR1 reads SQVTM; CDR2 reads ANQGSEA. The CDR3 length is 13 residues. As DNA, the CDR3 is TGCAGCGTTCGCACAGGGAGTAATCAGCCCCAGCATTTT. Residues: CSVRTGSNQPQHF. The variable domain in full, with the rest retrieved from reference TRBV29-1 and TRBJ1-5, is SAVISQKPSRDICQRGTSLTIQCQVDSQVTMMFWYRQQPGQSLTLIATANQGSEATYESGFVIDKFPISRPNLTFSTLTVSNMSPEDSSIYLCSVRTGSNQPQHFGDGTRLSIL.

The chain uses TRBV2 and TRBJ1-2; 9 bases match TRBD1. Germline CDR1 SNHLY, CDR2 FYNNEI. Trimming cost V 5 bases and J 6 bases; bases outside gene matches: 13. CDR3 length equals 16 residues. The CDR3 bases are TGTGCCAGCAGTCGCCTCAACAGGGGGCGGACGAATGGCTACACCTTC. Its protein is CASSRLNRGRTNGYTF.

The rearrangement joins TRBV11-3 to TRBJ2-1; D ambiguous. The CDR3 runs to 14 residues. The V end lost 0 bases, the J end lost 9 bases, and 12 bases lay between the germline ends. Germline V gives CDR1 SGHNT, CDR2 YENEEA. The CDR3 DNA follows: TGTGCCAGCAGCTTAGAGGCACATTCAGGTGAGCAGTTCTTC. The encoded protein is CASSLEAHSGEQFF.

This CDR3 is CASSLEGNTIYF. The CDR3 bases are TGCGCCAGCAGCCTTGAGGGAAACACCATATATTTT. This chain uses TRBV5-1 with TRBJ1-3, with no clear D. The V gene's germline CDR1 is SGHRS and CDR2 YFSETQ. V dropped 4 bases and J dropped 4 bases, with 6 bases sitting between them. The CDR3 sequence is 12 residues long.

The V call is TRBV6-5, the J call TRBJ1-4, with D maybe TRBD1 (5 bases). Germline CDR1 MNHEY, CDR2 SVGAGI. This CDR3 comprises 13 residues. With 5 bases removed from V and 8 bases from J, the gap between germline ends came to 12 bases. Here the CDR3 DNA reads TGTGCCAGCAGTAGGGACTGGGGGGAAAAACTGTTTTTT. Protein: CASSRDWGEKLFF.

The gene calls are TRBV4-2 and TRBJ2-2; 7 bases match TRBD2. Germline assignment: CDR1 LGHNA and CDR2 YNFKEQ. The CDR3 is 15 residues long. J was trimmed by 9 bases and V by 4 bases; bases with no gene match: 11. The CDR3 reads CASSPYFLGGRELFF. The CDR3 nucleotides read TGTGCCAGCAGCCCCTACTTTTTGGGGGGGAGGGAGCTGTTTTTT.

The V and J genes are TRBV30 and TRBJ2-1; D possibly corresponds to TRBD2 (6 bases). Germline assignment: CDR1 GTSNPN and CDR2 SVGIG (reference sequence). This CDR3 has 16 amino acids. The germline V and J ends were trimmed by 0 bases and 4 bases, with 16 bases remaining between them. The CDR3: CAWSVLGASVYNEQFF. The CDR3 DNA is TGTGCCTGGAGTGTACTCGGGGCTAGCGTGTACAATGAGCAGTTCTTC. Based on the CDR3 plus reference TRBV30 and TRBJ2-1, the full variable domain is SQTIHQWPATLVQPVGSPLSLECTVEGTSNPNLYWYRQAAGRGLQLLFYSVGIGQISSEVPQNLSASRPQDRQFILSSKKLLLSDSGFYLCAWSVLGASVYNEQFFGPGTRLTVL.

This chain joins TRBV6-5 and TRBJ1-2, with 8 bases aligning to TRBD1. The germline V gene has CDR1 MNHEY and CDR2 SVGAGI. With V trimmed by 0 bases and J by 8 bases, 5 bases remained unmatched. The length of the CDR3 is 14 residues. DNA of the CDR3: TGTGCCAGCAGTTACTCGGCGACAGGGGACGGCTACACCTTC. This encodes CASSYSATGDGYTF.

The rearrangement joins TRBV10-3 to TRBJ1-1; 9 bases fit TRBD1. V was pared by 7 bases and J by 6 bases, with 6 bases of the junction left unmatched. The CDR3 loop spans 13 amino acids. Germline V gives CDR1 ENHRY, CDR2 SYGVKD. The CDR3: CAITTGGGSEAFF. Written as DNA, the CDR3 is TGTGCCATCACAACAGGGGGCGGGTCTGAAGCTTTCTTT.

The J gene is TRBJ2-7, the V gene TRBV5-5; D is uncertain. The CDR3 loop spans 11 amino acids. Germline CDR1 SGHKS, CDR2 YYEKEE (reference sequence). V gave up 0 bases and J gave up 4 bases, with 2 bases separating them. CDR3 amino acids: CASSLAYEQYF. The CDR3 DNA sequence: TGTGCCAGCAGCTTGGCTTACGAGCAGTACTTC.

The rearrangement links TRBV21-1 to TRBJ2-7; the table's D call, TRBD1, was not checked against the DNA. TRBV21-1 is marked as a pseudogene. This CDR3 is 14 amino acids long. CDR3 DNA sequence: TGTGCCAGCAGCCCGGGACATACCTCCTACGAGCAGTACTTC. Protein: CASSPGHTSYEQYF.

The genes are TRBV11-3 and TRBJ2-5; maybe TRBD2 (5 bases). The germline CDR1 and CDR2 sequences are SGHNT and YENEEA. Trimming removed 4 bases from V and 4 bases from J, with 13 bases in between. The CDR3 has 14 amino acids. This CDR3 is CASSSSTAGETQYF. The CDR3 region has the DNA TGTGCCAGCAGCTCTTCCACGGCGGGAGAGACCCAGTACTTC.

The chain joins TRBV4-2 to TRBJ1-1, with D uncertain. The CDR3 loop spans 15 amino acids. Germline CDR1 and CDR2: LGHNA and YNFKEQ. The ends were cut back, 0 bases at V and 7 bases at J, with 15 bases in the middle. The CDR3 sequence is CASSQDGRLADEAFF. The CDR3 DNA sequence: TGTGCCAGCAGCCAAGATGGGAGGCTGGCAGATGAAGCTTTCTTT.

The V and J genes are TRBV5-6 and TRBJ1-5; D ambiguous. Germline V gene sequence: CDR1 SGHDT, CDR2 YYEEEE. The CDR3 covers 12 residues. Deletions cut 4 bases from V and 3 bases from J, with 5 bases between. The CDR3: CASSLSNQPQHF. The CDR3 region has the DNA TGTGCCAGCAGCCTGTCCAATCAGCCCCAGCATTTT.

The rearrangement uses TRBV12-3 or TRBV12-4 and TRBJ2-5, with D possibly being TRBD2 (5 bases). This CDR3 has 11 amino acids. V was cut by 7 bases and J by 7 bases, with 10 bases left in between. The chain's CDR3 is CASMFRGTQYF. The DNA of the CDR3 is TGTGCCAGCATGTTCCGGGGGACCCAGTACTTC.

The V call is TRBV6-2 or TRBV6-3, the J call TRBJ1-2; 7 nucleotides match TRBD1. The V segment lost 3 bases and the J segment 8 bases; nucleotides outside the gene matches: 6. The germline V gene encodes CDR1 MNHEY and CDR2 SVGEGT. This CDR3 has 13 amino acids. The CDR3 protein is CASSYEGAWGYTF. CDR3 nucleotides: TGTGCCAGCAGTTATGAGGGGGCGTGGGGCTACACCTTC.

This sequence joins TRBV5-1 and TRBJ1-5; D is unresolved. The CDR3 consists of 15 residues. CDR1 and CDR2 (germline): SGHRS, YFSETQ. The ends were cut back, 0 bases at V and 5 bases at J, with 12 bases in the middle. Here the CDR3 DNA reads TGCGCCAGCAGCTTGGATGGGGAGACACATCAGCCCCAGCATTTT. This translates into CASSLDGETHQPQHF.

The V call is TRBV15, the J call TRBJ2-5, with a tentative D call TRBD1 (5 bases). The CDR3 is made up of 12 amino acids. Trimming left V 5 bases short and J 5 bases short, with 9 bases between. The germline V gene has CDR1 LNHNV and CDR2 YYDKDF (reference sequence). The CDR3 region is CATSGASETQYF. DNA for the CDR3: TGTGCCACCAGCGGGGCGAGCGAGACCCAGTACTTC. The complete variable domain, with remaining parts taken from reference TRBV15 and TRBJ2-5, reads DAMVIQNPRYQVTQFGKPVTLSCSQTLNHNVMYWYQQKSSQAPKLLFHYYDKDFNNEADTPDNFQSRRPNTSFCFLDIRSPGLGDTAMYLCATSGASETQYFGPGTRLLVL.